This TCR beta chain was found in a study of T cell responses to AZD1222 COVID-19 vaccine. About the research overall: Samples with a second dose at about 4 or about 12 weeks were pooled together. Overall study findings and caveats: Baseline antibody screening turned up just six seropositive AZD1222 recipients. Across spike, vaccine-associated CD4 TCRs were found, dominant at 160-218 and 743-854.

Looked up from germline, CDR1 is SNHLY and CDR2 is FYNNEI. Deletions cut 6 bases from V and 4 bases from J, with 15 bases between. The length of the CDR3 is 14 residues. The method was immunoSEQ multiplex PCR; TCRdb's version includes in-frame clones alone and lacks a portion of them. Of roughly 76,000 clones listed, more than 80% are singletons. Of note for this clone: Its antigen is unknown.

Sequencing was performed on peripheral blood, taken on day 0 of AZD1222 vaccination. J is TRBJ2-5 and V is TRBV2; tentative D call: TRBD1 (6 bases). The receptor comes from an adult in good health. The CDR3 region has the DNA TGTGCCAGCAGCCTCCACAGGGCGGGAGAGACCCAGTACTTC. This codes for CASSLHRAGETQYF.